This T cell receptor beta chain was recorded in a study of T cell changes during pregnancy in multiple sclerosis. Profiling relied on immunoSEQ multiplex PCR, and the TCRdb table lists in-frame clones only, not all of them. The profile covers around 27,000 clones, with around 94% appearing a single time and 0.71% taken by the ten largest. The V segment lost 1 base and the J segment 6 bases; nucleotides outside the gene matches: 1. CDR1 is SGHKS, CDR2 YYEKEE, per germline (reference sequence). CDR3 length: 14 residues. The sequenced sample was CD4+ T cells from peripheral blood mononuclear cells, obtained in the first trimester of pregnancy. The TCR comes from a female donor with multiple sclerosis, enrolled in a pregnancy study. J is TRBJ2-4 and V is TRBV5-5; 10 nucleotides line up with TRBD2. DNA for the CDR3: TGTGCCAGCAGCTTGCTAGCGGGGGTAAACATTCAGTACTTC. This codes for CASSLLAGVNIQYF.